A selection of T cell receptor beta chains follows, all from one sample in a study of OX40 agonist ivuxolimab in advanced cancers. Clones were read by immunoSEQ multiplex PCR, and TCRdb kept only the in-frame ones, dropping some. The sample lists nearly 55,000 clones, roughly 81% occurring once. Material: CD4+ or CD8+ T cells sorted from blood, obtained in a trial of the OX40 agonist ivuxolimab. Receptors originate from an adult with an advanced solid tumor such as melanoma, head and neck, liver or kidney cancer. Both conserved end residues are part of each CDR3. The D gene is left open where the match is weak. A row's size may be missing; if present it is once, few, many or a size class.

TRBV7-2	TRBJ1-1	.	.	TGTGCCAGCAGCTTGAAAGCCCCTGGGACTGAAGCTTTCTTT	CASSLKAPGTEAFF
TRBV5-4	TRBJ1-6	TRBD1	.	TGTGCCAGCAGCTTGGACTCCGGGACAGCTTCACCCCTCCACTTT	CASSLDSGTASPLHF
TRBV5-5	TRBJ1-2	.	once	TGTGCCAGCTTAGGAGCGGCGGGGGGATATGGCTACACCTTC	CASLGAAGGYGYTF
TRBV29-1	TRBJ2-7	.	.	.	CSVRARGYEQYF
TRBV6-1	TRBJ2-3	.	.	TGTGCCAGCAGTCCCGGACTTCCCAGCACAGATACGCAGTATTTT	CASSPGLPSTDTQYF
TRBV4-1	TRBJ1-5	.	.	TGCGCCAGCAGCCCCCTTCAGGGACATCAGCCCCAGCATTTT	CASSPLQGHQPQHF
TRBV6-1	TRBJ1-1	.	.	TGTGCCAGCAGCCCCGGGAAGGGGGGACCTTTCTTT	CASSPGKGGPFF
TRBV18	TRBJ1-2	.	few	TGTGCCAGCTCACTCGGGCCTCGCGATGGCTACACCTTC	CASSLGPRDGYTF
TRBV19	TRBJ2-7	.	.	TGTGCCACCTCCTGGAAGGGCAGTGAGTACTTC	CATSWKGSEYF
TRBV5-6	TRBJ2-5	.	.	TGTGCCAGCAGCTTGGGTCGGGAGACCCAGTACTTC	CASSLGRETQYF
TRBV19	TRBJ2-1	TRBD2	once	TGTGCCAGTACAATCCTAGCGGGAGGTAATGAGCAGTTCTTC	CASTILAGGNEQFF
TRBV7-9	TRBJ2-7	.	once	TGTGCCAGCAGCTTAGGGCAAGGGGCCTACGAGCAGTACTTC	CASSLGQGAYEQYF
TRBV10-3	TRBJ2-2	.	.	TGTGCCATCAGTGAGCCCAAGGGTATCACCGGGGAGCTGTTTTTT	CAISEPKGITGELFF
TRBV5-1	TRBJ1-2	.	.	TGCGCCAGCAGCATAGGACAGACGACAGGTTATGGCTACACCTTC	CASSIGQTTGYGYTF
TRBV7-2	TRBJ2-1	TRBD1	.	TGTGCCAGCAGCTTAGGGGGACAGGGGAGATACAATGAGCAGTTCTTC	CASSLGGQGRYNEQFF
TRBV7-3	TRBJ2-3	TRBD2	.	TGTGCCAGCAGCTTAATGACCGAGACTAGCGGAAGCACAGATACGCAGTATTTT	CASSLMTETSGSTDTQYF
TRBV5-1	TRBJ2-7	.	.	TGCGCCAGCTCCACAGGGAACTACGAGCAGTACTTC	CASSTGNYEQYF
TRBV19	TRBJ2-7	TRBD1	.	TGTGCCAGTAGTAGTAGGGGACAGGGGACGCCGAAAGCCTACGAGCAGTACTTC	CASSSRGQGTPKAYEQYF
TRBV10-3	TRBJ1-1	.	.	TGTGCCATCAGTGAGTCGAGTAACAGAAGAGAAGCTTTCTTT	CAISESSNRREAFF
TRBV30	TRBJ1-5	.	few	TGTGCCTGGAGTGACGGAATAGATCAGCCCCAGCATTTT	CAWSDGIDQPQHF
TRBV28	TRBJ1-2	.	.	TGTGCCAGCAGTGGCCGGGCCTACGGGAACTATGGCTACACCTTC	CASSGRAYGNYGYTF
TRBV10-3	TRBJ1-1	TRBD1	.	TGTGCCATCAGTGGGACAGGGACCGAAGCTTTCTTT	CAISGTGTEAFF
TRBV25-1	TRBJ1-4	.	.	TGTGCCAGCAGTGAATACAGTAGGAATGAAAAACTGTTTTTT	CASSEYSRNEKLFF
TRBV28	TRBJ2-7	.	few	TGTGCCACCCGCGGTGGCGGGACCTCCTACGAGCAGTACTTC	CATRGGGTSYEQYF
TRBV27	TRBJ1-6	.	.	TGTGCCAGCAGTTGGGTGGTAGCTTCACCCCTCCACTTT	CASSWVVASPLHF
TRBV11-2	TRBJ1-1	TRBD1	.	TGTGCCAGCAGCTTAGGAGTAGGTTTTGCGACAGGGGGCGCGGACGCTTTCTTT	CASSLGVGFATGGADAFF
TRBV10-3	TRBJ1-2	.	.	TGTGCCATCAGTGAGTCGGCGAATGGCTACACCTTC	CAISESANGYTF
TRBV11-2	TRBJ1-1	TRBD1	.	TGTGCCAGCAGCTTAAAAGGGGGCGGGACTGAAGCTTTCTTT	CASSLKGGGTEAFF
TRBV30	TRBJ2-3	.	.	TGTGCCTGGAGGTCGGGGGCGGCCAGCACAGATACGCAGTATTTT	CAWRSGAASTDTQYF
TRBV10-3	TRBJ1-4	.	.	TGTGCCATCCGGGACGGAGCTGGGGGTGAAAAACTGTTTTTT	CAIRDGAGGEKLFF
TRBV28	TRBJ2-7	TRBD1	.	TGTGCCAGCAGCCGGACAGGCCCGGGGAGAGAGCAGTACTTC	CASSRTGPGREQYF
TRBV27	TRBJ2-7	.	once	TGTGCCAGCAGCTCCGGGACTGGGGGATACGAGCAGTACTTC	CASSSGTGGYEQYF
TRBV7-9	TRBJ1-2	TRBD1	.	TGTGCCAGCACCAAAGCACCGGGACAGCTCTATGGCTACACCTTC	CASTKAPGQLYGYTF
TRBV30	TRBJ1-4	TRBD1	.	TGTGCCTGGACTCGCCCCCTGACAGGGCGAGGGGACTGGGAAAAACTGTTTTTT	CAWTRPLTGRGDWEKLFF
TRBV19	TRBJ2-1	TRBD1	.	TGTGCCAGTAGCCGTTCGACAGGGTTGGGAAGGAATGAGCAGTTCTTC	CASSRSTGLGRNEQFF
TRBV10-3	TRBJ2-7	TRBD1	once	TGTGCCATCACCGACGGTGTGGGACAGGGAACCTACGAGCAGTACTTC	CAITDGVGQGTYEQYF
TRBV18	TRBJ2-7	TRBD1	.	TGTGCCAGCTCACCGTGGGGACAGGGCTCCTACGAGCAGTACTTC	CASSPWGQGSYEQYF
TRBV30	TRBJ1-1	.	.	TGTGCCTGGAGCGGGGTTACGGGCACTGAAGCTTTCTTT	CAWSGVTGTEAFF
TRBV7-9	TRBJ2-5	.	.	TGTGCCAGCAGGGCTAAGGGCTCAGAGACCCAGTACTTC	CASRAKGSETQYF
TRBV4-3	TRBJ1-4	.	.	TGCGCCAGCAGCCAGACCCAACGGGGGGGACGGGAAAAACTGTTTTTT	CASSQTQRGGREKLFF
TRBV5-4	TRBJ2-1	.	.	TGTGCCAGCAGCGCAGGACAGTACAATGAGCAGTTCTTC	CASSAGQYNEQFF
TRBV19	TRBJ2-3	.	.	TGTGCCAGTAGTATCCCCAGGTCCGCAGATACGCAGTATTTT	CASSIPRSADTQYF
TRBV29-1	TRBJ2-1	.	.	TGCAGCGTTGGGGTGGGGGACAATGAGCAGTTCTTC	CSVGVGDNEQFF
TRBV2	TRBJ2-3	.	once	TGTGCCAGCAGTGAAAGGGGGAAGAGAGATACGCAGTATTTT	CASSERGKRDTQYF
TRBV9	TRBJ1-1	.	.	TGTGCCAGCAGCTCCCAACCGACTTTGGGCGAAGCTTTCTTT	CASSSQPTLGEAFF
TRBV7-2	TRBJ2-7	.	.	TGTGCCAGCAGCTCCGATAGGTCCCGGGGCGAGCAGTACTTC	CASSSDRSRGEQYF
TRBV6-6	TRBJ2-1	.	.	TGTGCCAGCAGTAAGGGGGGGTTGACCTACAATGAGCAGTTCTTC	CASSKGGLTYNEQFF
TRBV7-8	TRBJ1-3	.	.	TGTGCCAGCAGCTTATTAGAACAGAGCTCTGGAAACACCATATATTTT	CASSLLEQSSGNTIYF
TRBV19	TRBJ2-7	TRBD1	.	TGTGCCAGTAGTACCAGGGGGAACTACGAGCAGTACTTC	CASSTRGNYEQYF
TRBV28	TRBJ1-1	.	.	TGTGCCAGCAGAGACCAGGCCGGAGGAACTGAAGCTTTCTTT	CASRDQAGGTEAFF
TRBV2	TRBJ1-5	.	.	TGTGCCAGCACCGAGGACCCGAGCCTTTCGCCCCAGCATTTT	CASTEDPSLSPQHF
TRBV7-8	TRBJ2-5	.	.	TGTGCCAGCAGCGTTAGCGCTATCGGAGAGACCCAGTACTTC	CASSVSAIGETQYF
TRBV6-5	TRBJ2-1	.	.	TGTGCCAGCAGTGGAGGGCAAATCTACAATGAGCAGTTCTTC	CASSGGQIYNEQFF
TRBV29-1	TRBJ1-1	.	few	TGCAGCGTTGAATCAGCTATGAACACTGAAGCTTTCTTT	CSVESAMNTEAFF
TRBV4-3	TRBJ1-1	.	.	TGCGCCAGCAGCCCCGGGGGGGATGCTGAAGCTTTCTTT	CASSPGGDAEAFF
TRBV19	TRBJ2-1	TRBD2	.	TGTGCCAGTAGTATGACTAGCGGGAGCGATGAGCAGTTCTTC	CASSMTSGSDEQFF
TRBV7-2	TRBJ1-1	.	.	TGTGCCAGCAGCTTAGCCACTGAAGCTTTCTTT	CASSLATEAFF
TRBV7-8	TRBJ2-4	.	once	TGTGCCAGCAGCTCCACGACACGCGCCAAAAACATTCAGTACTTC	CASSSTTRAKNIQYF
TRBV7-2	TRBJ1-1	TRBD1	.	TGTGCCAGCAGCTTATATCCTCAGGGGGCAGTGAACACTGAAGCTTTCTTT	CASSLYPQGAVNTEAFF